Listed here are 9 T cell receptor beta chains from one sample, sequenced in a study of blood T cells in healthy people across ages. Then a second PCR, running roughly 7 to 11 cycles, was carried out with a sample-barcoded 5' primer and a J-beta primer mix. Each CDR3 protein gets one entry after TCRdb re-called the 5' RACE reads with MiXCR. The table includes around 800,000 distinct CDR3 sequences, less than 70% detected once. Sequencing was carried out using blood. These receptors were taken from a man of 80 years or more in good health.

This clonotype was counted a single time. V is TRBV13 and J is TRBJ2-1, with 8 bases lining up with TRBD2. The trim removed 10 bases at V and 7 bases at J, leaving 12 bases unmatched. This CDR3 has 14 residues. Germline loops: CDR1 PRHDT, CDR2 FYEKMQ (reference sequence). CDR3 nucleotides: TGTGCCATCCCGGGACTAGGACCTTGGAATGAGCAGTTCTTC. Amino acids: CAIPGLGPWNEQFF.

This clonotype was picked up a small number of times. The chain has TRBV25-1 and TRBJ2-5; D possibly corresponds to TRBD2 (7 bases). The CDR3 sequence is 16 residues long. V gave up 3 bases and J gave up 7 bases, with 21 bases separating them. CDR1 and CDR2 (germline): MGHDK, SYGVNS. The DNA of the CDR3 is TGTGCCAGCAGTGAGGCGGGAGACAGGAGGCTCTGGACCCAGTACTTC. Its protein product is CASSEAGDRRLWTQYF.

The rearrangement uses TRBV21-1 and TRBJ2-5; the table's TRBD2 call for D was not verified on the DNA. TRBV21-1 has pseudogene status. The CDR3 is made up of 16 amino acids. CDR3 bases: TGTGCCAGCAGCCCCCGCTTAGGCAGGGACCAAGAGACCCAGTACTTC. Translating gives CASSPRLGRDQETQYF.

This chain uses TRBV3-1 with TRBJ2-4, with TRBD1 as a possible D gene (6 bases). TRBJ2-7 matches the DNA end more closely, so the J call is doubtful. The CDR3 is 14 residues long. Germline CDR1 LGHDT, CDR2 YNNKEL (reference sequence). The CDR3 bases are TGTGCCAGCAGCCAACCAGGGGCGACCTACGAGCAGTACTTC. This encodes CASSQPGATYEQYF.

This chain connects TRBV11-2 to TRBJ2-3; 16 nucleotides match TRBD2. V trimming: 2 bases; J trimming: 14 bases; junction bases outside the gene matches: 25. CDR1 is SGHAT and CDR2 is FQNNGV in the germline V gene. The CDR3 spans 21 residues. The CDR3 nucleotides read TGTGCCAGCAGCTTAACTAATACCGGGACTAGCGGGAGGGCCGGGCACAGATACGCGTATTTT. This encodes CASSLTNTGTSGRAGHRYAYF. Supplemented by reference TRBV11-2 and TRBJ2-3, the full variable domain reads EAGVAQSPRYKIIEKRQSVAFWCNPISGHATLYWYQQILGQGPKLLIQFQNNGVVDDSQLPKDRFSAERLKGVDSTLKIQPAKLEDSAVYLCASSLTNTGTSGRAGHRYAYFGPGTRLTVL.

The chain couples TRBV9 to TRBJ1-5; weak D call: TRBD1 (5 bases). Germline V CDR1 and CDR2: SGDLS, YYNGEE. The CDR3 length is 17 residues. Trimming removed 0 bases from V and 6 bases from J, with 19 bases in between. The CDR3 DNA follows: TGTGCCAGCAGCGTAGTAGGACACCCAAAAGGCAGTCAGCCCCAGCATTTT. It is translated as CASSVVGHPKGSQPQHF.

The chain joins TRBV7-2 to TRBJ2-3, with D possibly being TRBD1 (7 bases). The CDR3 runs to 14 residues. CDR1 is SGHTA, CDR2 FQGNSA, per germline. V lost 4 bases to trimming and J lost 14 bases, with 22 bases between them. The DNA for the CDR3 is TGTGCCAGCAGCTCCAGGGGGGCACACAGATACGCGTATTTT. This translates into CASSSRGAHRYAYF. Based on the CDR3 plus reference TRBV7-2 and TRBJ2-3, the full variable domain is GAGVSQSPSNKVTEKGKDVELRCDPISGHTALYWYRQSLGQGLEFLIYFQGNSAPDKSGLPSDRFSAERTGGSVSTLTIQRTQQEDSAVYLCASSSRGAHRYAYFGPGTRLTVL.

The CDR3 loop reads CASSLKGAENEKLFF. Here the CDR3 DNA reads TGTGCCAGCAGCTTAAAGGGGGCGGAAAATGAAAAACTGTTTTTT. The rearrangement links TRBV7-9 to TRBJ1-4, with 7 bases identical to TRBD1. V gave up 2 bases and J gave up 5 bases; unmatched junction bases: 5. The CDR3 extends over 15 amino acids. Germline lookup yields CDR1 SEHNR and CDR2 FQNEAQ (reference sequence).

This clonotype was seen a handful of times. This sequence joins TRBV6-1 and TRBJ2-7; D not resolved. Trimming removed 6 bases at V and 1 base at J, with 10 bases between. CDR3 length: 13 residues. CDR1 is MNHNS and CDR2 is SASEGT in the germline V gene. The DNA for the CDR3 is TGTGCCAGCAGCCGCGCAGAATCCTACGAGCAGTACTTC. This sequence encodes CASSRAESYEQYF.